Each of the 24 T cell receptor beta chains below was sequenced from the same sample in a study of blood T cell dynamics during melanoma immunotherapy. Here immunoSEQ multiplex PCR was the method, and the copy in TCRdb shows in-frame clones only, minus some. Among about 14,000 clones, under 95% were seen once, and the ten largest hold approximately 0.2%. Regarding time point: pre-treatment baseline. The sequences come from effector memory CD8+ T cells from blood, collected from a patient treated with checkpoint blockade. The receptors shown here come from a human donor with melanoma.

CDR3 protein: CSVAQGFDEQFF. The CDR3 DNA reads TGCAGCGTCGCACAGGGGTTCGATGAGCAGTTCTTC. V and J are TRBV29-1 and TRBJ2-1; 7 bases match TRBD1. The V segment lost 6 bases and the J segment 8 bases; nucleotides outside the gene matches: 7. Germline V lookup: CDR1 SQVTM, CDR2 ANQGSEA. The CDR3 length is 12 residues.

The chain has TRBV4-3 and TRBJ2-4; a weak D match, TRBD2 (6 bases). The CDR3 sequence is 17 residues long. Germline loops: CDR1 LGHNA, CDR2 YSLEER. V was shortened by 0 bases and J by 0 bases, with 12 bases between the two germline ends. Here the CDR3 reads CASSQDWEVIAKNIQYF. CDR3 in DNA: TGCGCCAGCAGCCAAGATTGGGAGGTTATAGCCAAAAACATTCAGTACTTC.

The DNA of the CDR3 is TGTGCCAGCAGCTTAGACCGGGGGGTAGGCTACGAGCAGTACTTC. This codes for CASSLDRGVGYEQYF. The chain joins TRBV25-1 to TRBJ2-7; 7 nucleotides agree with TRBD2. Germline V CDR1 and CDR2: MGHDK, SYGVNS. CDR3 length: 15 residues. Unmatched junction bases numbered 11, after V lost 6 bases and J lost 3 bases.

The chain combines TRBV29-1 with TRBJ2-2; TRBD2 is a possible D gene (5 bases). The CDR3 contains 14 residues. CDR1 SQVTM and CDR2 ANQGSEA come from the germline V gene. The germline V and J ends were trimmed by 5 bases and 7 bases, with 17 bases remaining between them. The CDR3 DNA is TGCAGCGTTTCCCTGGGGTCCGGGGACGGGGAGCTGTTTTTT. This sequence encodes CSVSLGSGDGELFF.

The sample holds one count of this clone. The gene calls are TRBV6-1 and TRBJ1-1; a weak D match, TRBD1 (6 bases). CDR3 length: 17 residues. Trimming pared 4 bases from V and 1 base from J, leaving 19 bases between. From germline, CDR1 is MNHNS and CDR2 SASEGT. CDR3 sequence: CASSVLRQVSGNTEAFF. As DNA, the CDR3 is TGTGCCAGCAGTGTTTTACGACAGGTCTCCGGGAACACTGAAGCTTTCTTT.

The CDR3 spells CASTHNGDPYNEQFF. DNA of the CDR3: TGTGCCAGCACCCACAACGGGGACCCCTACAATGAGCAGTTCTTC. This chain joins TRBV11-2 and TRBJ2-1; D is tentatively TRBD1 or TRBD2 (5 bases each). This CDR3 is built from 15 residues. Trimming removed 7 bases from V and 2 bases from J, with 15 bases in between. Germline CDR1 and CDR2: SGHAT and FQNNGV.

The gene calls are TRBV6-5 and TRBJ2-7; D is unresolved. Deletions cut 6 bases from V and 0 bases from J, with 9 bases between. CDR1 is MNHEY, CDR2 SVGAGI, per germline. This CDR3 spans 13 amino acids. The CDR3 spells CASSISSSYEQYF. The CDR3 region has the DNA TGTGCCAGCAGCATAAGCAGCTCCTACGAGCAGTACTTC.

This chain joins TRBV29-1 and TRBJ1-1; perhaps TRBD1 as D (6 bases). The CDR3 spans 11 residues. The V and J ends lost 5 bases and 4 bases respectively, with 8 bases between them. Per the germline V gene, CDR1 is SQVTM and CDR2 is ANQGSEA. Here the CDR3 reads CSVPRGTEAFF. DNA of the CDR3: TGCAGCGTTCCCAGGGGCACTGAAGCTTTCTTT.

The gene calls are TRBV6-1 and TRBJ1-1; D unclear. V lost 6 bases to trimming and J lost 0 bases, with 11 bases between them. The CDR3 contains 14 residues. Per germline, CDR1 MNHNS and CDR2 SASEGT. CDR3 DNA: TGTGCCAGCAGCCCAGATAACATGAACACTGAAGCTTTCTTT. The encoded protein is CASSPDNMNTEAFF.

The chain recombines TRBV9 with TRBJ2-5; D tentatively reads TRBD1 or TRBD2 (5 bases each). The DNA end lines up better with TRBJ2-7; the J call may be wrong. The V gene's germline CDR1 is SGDLS and CDR2 YYNGEE. The CDR3 totals 15 residues. The CDR3 sequence is CASTPLRDLAYEQYF. The CDR3 DNA follows: TGTGCCAGCACCCCCCTCCGGGACCTAGCCTACGAGCAGTACTTC.

V and J are TRBV10-3 and TRBJ1-1; D uncertain. Trimming took 4 bases from V and 0 from J, leaving 9 bases between them. CDR1 is ENHRY, CDR2 SYGVKD, per germline. The CDR3 is 14 residues long. CDR3 region: CAISGKELNTEAFF. In DNA, the CDR3 is TGTGCCATCAGTGGTAAGGAACTGAACACTGAAGCTTTCTTT.

The CDR3 loop is CAIVDREGYGYTF. CDR3 DNA sequence: TGTGCCATCGTGGACAGGGAGGGCTATGGCTACACCTTC. The V and J genes are TRBV10-3 and TRBJ1-2, with 8 bases that match TRBD1. This CDR3 is built from 13 residues. The germline V gene encodes CDR1 ENHRY and CDR2 SYGVKD. The V and J ends lost 8 bases and 4 bases, in that order; junction bases with no gene match: 6.

The J gene is TRBJ1-5, the V gene TRBV15; D not resolved. CDR1 and CDR2 from the germline V gene are LNHNV and YYDKDF (reference sequence). The CDR3 totals 14 residues. Trimming pared 0 bases from V and 0 bases from J, leaving 3 bases between. CDR3 residues: CATSRDPSNQPQHF. CDR3 DNA sequence: TGTGCCACCAGCAGAGACCCTAGCAATCAGCCCCAGCATTTT.

The chain is built from TRBV28 and TRBJ2-4; no reliable D call. CDR1 is MDHEN, CDR2 SYDVKM, per germline. V shed 4 bases and J shed 4 bases, with 11 bases lying between them. This CDR3 has 14 amino acids. The CDR3 spells CASSSWERKNIQYF. As DNA, the CDR3 is TGTGCCAGCAGTTCCTGGGAACGGAAAAACATTCAGTACTTC. Supplemented by reference TRBV28 and TRBJ2-4, the full variable domain reads DVKVTQSSRYLVKRTGEKVFLECVQDMDHENMFWYRQDPGLGLRLIYFSYDVKMKEKGDIPEGYSVSREKKERFSLILESASTNQTSMYLCASSSWERKNIQYFGAGTRLSVL.

The rearrangement links TRBV27 to TRBJ2-1; D is possibly TRBD2 (5 bases). The CDR3 contains 11 residues. Germline CDR1 and CDR2: MNHEY and SMNVEV (reference sequence). V dropped 7 bases and J dropped 6 bases, with 7 bases sitting between them. The DNA for the CDR3 is TGTGCCAGCACGGGGTTCAATGAGCAGTTCTTC. This gives the protein CASTGFNEQFF.

The V and J genes are TRBV5-1 and TRBJ1-1; 8 nucleotides line up with TRBD1. Trimming at V came to 4 bases and at J to 1 base, leaving 15 bases not matched to a gene. CDR3 length equals 18 residues. Germline CDR1 SGHRS, CDR2 YFSETQ. The CDR3 spells CASSLAGTGSGRNTEAFF. For the CDR3, the DNA is TGCGCCAGCAGCCTCGCCGGGACAGGTTCTGGGAGGAACACTGAAGCTTTCTTT.

J is TRBJ2-3 and V is TRBV19, with D tentatively TRBD1 (6 bases). Germline V gene data show CDR1 as LNHDA and CDR2 as SQIVND (reference sequence). V lost 0 bases and J 11 bases, leaving 18 bases between the germline ends. The CDR3 consists of 15 residues. CDR3 nucleotides: TGTGCCAGTAGTATAGAGCAGGCAGGGGCCGAGAAGCAGTATTTT. Translating it yields CASSIEQAGAEKQYF.

The chain couples TRBV7-9 to TRBJ2-6, with unresolved D. The germline V gene encodes CDR1 SEHNR and CDR2 FQNEAQ (reference sequence). V was pared by 7 bases and J by 0 bases, with 10 bases between. The CDR3 has 15 amino acids. Here the CDR3 reads CASTVGISGANVLTF. CDR3 in DNA: TGTGCCAGCACCGTAGGGATCTCTGGGGCCAACGTCCTGACTTTC.

The rearrangement links TRBV30 to TRBJ2-7; possibly TRBD1 for D (5 bases). The V gene lost 0 bases and the J gene lost 2 bases, with 11 bases spanning the gap. Germline lookup yields CDR1 GTSNPN and CDR2 SVGIG (reference sequence). The CDR3 is made up of 14 amino acids. In DNA, the CDR3 is TGTGCCTGGAGTGTGGGGCGCGGAGCCTACGAGCAGTACTTC. Translated: CAWSVGRGAYEQYF.

CDR3 sequence (DNA): TGTGCCAGTAGTATTTGGGCGTACGAAGAGACCCAGTACTTC. Amino acid sequence: CASSIWAYEETQYF. This chain links TRBV19 with TRBJ2-5; D remains unclear. The CDR3 sequence is 14 residues long. CDR1 is LNHDA and CDR2 is SQIVND in the germline V gene (reference sequence). Trimming left V 3 bases short and J 3 bases short, with 11 bases between.

CDR3 amino acids: CASSLYSYNEQFF. The CDR3 region has the DNA TGTGCCAGCAGTTTATATAGCTACAATGAGCAGTTCTTC. The rearrangement links TRBV27 to TRBJ2-1; unclear D gene. The CDR3 consists of 13 residues. CDR1 is MNHEY, CDR2 SMNVEV, per germline (reference sequence). The V end was cut by 1 base, the J end by 3 bases, with 4 bases between.

The chain is built from TRBV6-5 and TRBJ2-3; D is possibly TRBD1 or TRBD2 (5 bases each). Germline assignment: CDR1 MNHEY and CDR2 SVGAGI. This CDR3 comprises 16 residues. V dropped 2 bases and J dropped 0 bases, with 12 bases sitting between them. DNA for the CDR3: TGTGCCAGCAGTTACGATCGGGACCTGAGCACAGATACGCAGTATTTT. It specifies CASSYDRDLSTDTQYF.

The V call is TRBV19, the J call TRBJ2-7, with 11 bases matching TRBD1. CDR1 and CDR2 (germline): LNHDA, SQIVND (reference sequence). With 8 bases clipped from V and 0 bases from J, the junction kept 0 bases outside the gene matches. The length of the CDR3 is 13 residues. The CDR3 region is CASGTGGSYEQYF. The CDR3 nucleotides are TGTGCCAGTGGGACAGGGGGCTCCTACGAGCAGTACTTC.

The J gene is TRBJ2-7, the V gene TRBV7-9, with 9 nucleotides matching TRBD1. This CDR3 spans 14 amino acids. Losses at the gene ends were 4 bases for V and 5 bases for J; bases not matched to a gene: 6. Germline CDR1 SEHNR, CDR2 FQNEAQ (reference sequence). This chain's CDR3 is CASSSNRGPHEQYF. The CDR3 DNA sequence: TGTGCCAGCAGCTCCAACAGGGGGCCCCACGAGCAGTACTTC.